Below, 20 T cell receptor beta chains from the same sample are listed, as sequenced in a study of T cell responses to AZD1222 COVID-19 vaccine. The data were produced by immunoSEQ multiplex PCR, yet TCRdb's version contains in-frame clones alone and is incomplete. The table has 150,000 to 200,000 clones, 90% seen once. This specimen was peripheral blood, taken 28 days after the second AZD1222 dose. These receptors were obtained from an adult who received the AZD1222 COVID-19 vaccine.

The chain has TRBV5-1 and TRBJ1-2; 11 positions match TRBD1. Per germline, CDR1 SGHRS and CDR2 YFSETQ. The CDR3 sequence is 15 residues long. The V gene end was trimmed by 3 bases and the J gene end by 7 bases; junction bases not matched to a gene: 8. The CDR3 region is CASSSRTGGESGYTF. Written as DNA, the CDR3 is TGCGCCAGCAGCTCCAGGACAGGGGGCGAGTCTGGCTACACCTTC.

Turning to this clone: Other DNA sequences in this sample translate to the same CDR3. The chain recombines TRBV4-1 with TRBJ2-7, with D maybe TRBD2 (6 bases). This CDR3 is built from 16 residues. Trimming pared 1 base from V and 2 bases from J, leaving 15 bases between. Per germline, CDR1 MGHRA and CDR2 YSYEKL. This CDR3 reads CASSQAAGTGAYEQYF. The CDR3, as DNA: TGCGCCAGCAGCCAAGCCGCCGGGACGGGGGCCTACGAGCAGTACTTC.

J is TRBJ2-5 and V is TRBV10-3, with D tentatively TRBD1 (5 bases). Germline V gene sequence: CDR1 ENHRY, CDR2 SYGVKD. CDR3 length equals 13 residues. V was trimmed by 10 bases and J by 5 bases, leaving 17 bases between them. The CDR3 DNA sequence: TGTGCCACCGCAGGAGTGGGGCGGGAGACCCAGTACTTC. Translating gives CATAGVGRETQYF.

This chain links TRBV29-1 with TRBJ2-3; 9 bases match TRBD1. Losses at the gene ends were 1 base for V and 7 bases for J; bases not matched to a gene: 9. CDR1 and CDR2 from the germline V gene are SQVTM and ANQGSEA. This CDR3 has 15 residues. The CDR3 is CSVEGGTGNVNTQYF. The DNA for the CDR3 is TGCAGCGTTGAAGGTGGGACAGGGAATGTAAATACGCAGTATTTT.

The genes are TRBV6-6 and TRBJ2-1, with TRBD2 identical over 11 bases. V dropped 6 bases and J dropped 5; count of bases not matched to a gene: 6. CDR3 length equals 15 residues. In germline, CDR1 is MNHNY, CDR2 SVGAGI (reference sequence). The CDR3 DNA sequence: TGTGCCAGCAGCCCTAGCGGGAGGCTTCACAATGAGCAGTTCTTC. This translates into CASSPSGRLHNEQFF.

Of note for this clone: This same CDR3 is encoded by further DNA sequences in the sample. This chain connects TRBV5-1 to TRBJ2-5; no reliable D call. There are 11 residues in the CDR3. Trimming stripped 2 bases from V and 5 bases from J, with 4 bases between. The germline gives CDR1 SGHRS, CDR2 YFSETQ. The CDR3, as DNA: TGCGCCAGCAGCTTCGGTGAGACCCAGTACTTC. Protein product: CASSFGETQYF.

This clone was found once. The CDR3 loop is CAWTVGASGNTIYF. The CDR3, as DNA: TGTGCCTGGACGGTGGGTGCCTCTGGAAACACCATATATTTT. The chain couples TRBV30 to TRBJ1-3, with unresolved D. CDR1 and CDR2 from the germline V gene are GTSNPN and SVGIG (reference sequence). Trimming pared 4 bases from V and 0 bases from J, leaving 10 bases between. The CDR3 has 14 amino acids. Full variable domain (missing parts from reference TRBV30 and TRBJ1-3): SQTIHQWPATLVQPVGSPLSLECTVEGTSNPNLYWYRQAAGRGLQLLFYSVGIGQISSEVPQNLSASRPQDRQFILSSKKLLLSDSGFYLCAWTVGASGNTIYFGEGSWLTVV.

This clone was counted between two and nine times. The V gene is TRBV5-6, the J gene TRBJ2-7; D ambiguous. The CDR3 consists of 12 residues. The germline V gene has CDR1 SGHDT and CDR2 YYEEEE. V was clipped by 4 bases and J by 0 bases, with 5 bases between them. CDR3 sequence reads: CASSASSYEQYF. In nucleotides, the CDR3 is TGTGCCAGCAGCGCGAGCTCCTACGAGCAGTACTTC.

The chain recombines TRBV7-2 with TRBJ2-5; 8 bases are a match to TRBD2. J was trimmed by 3 bases and V by 0 bases; bases with no gene match: 0. The CDR3 loop spans 14 amino acids. Per germline, CDR1 SGHTA and CDR2 FQGNSA. The CDR3 region is CASSLATSEETQYF. The CDR3 nucleotides read TGTGCCAGCAGCTTAGCGACTAGCGAAGAGACCCAGTACTTC.

The chain carries TRBV24-1 and TRBJ2-2; 7 nucleotides match TRBD2. From germline, CDR1 is KGHDR and CDR2 SFDVKD. With V trimmed by 3 bases and J by 6 bases, 9 bases remained unmatched. The CDR3 spans 16 residues. In DNA, the CDR3 is TGTGCCACCAGTGATATTGGGCAGGCGGGGGCCGGGGAGCTGTTTTTT. As protein: CATSDIGQAGAGELFF.

This chain links TRBV6-5 with TRBJ2-1, with 8 bases aligning to TRBD2. The CDR3 has 14 residues. Germline CDR1 and CDR2: MNHEY and SVGAGI. The V gene end was trimmed by 6 bases and the J gene end by 4 bases; junction bases not matched to a gene: 5. The CDR3 sequence: CASSRSGSYNEQFF. Here the CDR3 DNA reads TGTGCCAGCAGCCGCAGCGGGAGTTACAATGAGCAGTTCTTC.

The chain carries TRBV28 and TRBJ2-1; 9 bases agree with TRBD1. Trimming at V came to 5 bases and at J to 2 bases, leaving 1 base not matched to a gene. Germline loops: CDR1 MDHEN, CDR2 SYDVKM. The CDR3 has 14 amino acids. The CDR3 DNA reads as TGTGCCAGCAGTAGGACAGGGGCCTACAATGAGCAGTTCTTC. Amino acids: CASSRTGAYNEQFF.

Concerning this clone: Other nucleotide sequences from this sample produce the same CDR3. The chain employs TRBV14 and TRBJ2-7; TRBD1 matches 9 bases. The CDR3 length is 14 residues. V shed 4 bases and J 1 base; nucleotides not matched to a gene: 2. From germline, CDR1 is SGHDN and CDR2 FVKESK. CDR3 residues: CASSRDRDSYEQYF. Written as DNA, the CDR3 is TGTGCCAGCAGCCGGGACAGGGATTCCTACGAGCAGTACTTC.

The chain joins TRBV12-3 or TRBV12-4 to TRBJ1-3; D is ambiguous. V lost 3 bases and J lost 2, with 5 bases in between. The CDR3 is made up of 13 amino acids. In DNA form, the CDR3 reads TGTGCCAGCAGTTTGCGAACTGGAAACACCATATATTTT. Translating gives CASSLRTGNTIYF.

This chain uses TRBV3-1 (or the pseudogene TRBV3-2) with TRBJ1-4; TRBD1 might be the D (6 bases). The CDR3 totals 15 residues. Germline-derived CDR1 and CDR2 are LGHDT and YNNKEL (reference sequence). V was trimmed by 5 bases and J by 3 bases, leaving 13 bases between them. CDR3 nucleotides: TGTGCCAGCAGCGAGACAGGAGGACCTAATGAAAAACTGTTTTTT. As protein: CASSETGGPNEKLFF.

This clone was recorded many times. The CDR3 sequence: CASSLWQGAYNEQFF. CDR3 DNA: TGTGCCAGCAGTTTATGGCAGGGGGCCTACAATGAGCAGTTCTTC. This sequence joins TRBV28 and TRBJ2-1; TRBD1 agrees at 7 bases. J was trimmed by 2 bases and V by 0 bases; bases with no gene match: 1. The CDR3 length is 15 residues. The germline CDR1 and CDR2 sequences are MDHEN and SYDVKM.

This clone has more than one count but fewer than ten. This chain uses TRBV6-5 with TRBJ1-6, with TRBD1 as a possible D gene (5 bases). This CDR3 spans 16 amino acids. Deletions cut 1 base from V and 8 bases from J, with 15 bases between. The germline CDR1 and CDR2 sequences are MNHEY and SVGAGI. The CDR3 protein is CASSYLGTGVDSPLHF. CDR3 in DNA: TGTGCCAGCAGTTACTTGGGGACGGGGGTGGATTCACCCCTCCACTTT.

This rearrangement joins TRBV29-1 to TRBJ1-2; D uncertain. The CDR3 is 14 amino acids. Germline V gives CDR1 SQVTM, CDR2 ANQGSEA. Trimming pared 5 bases from V and 3 bases from J, leaving 16 bases between. The CDR3 spells CSVTADTLHYGYTF. For the CDR3, the DNA is TGCAGCGTTACAGCCGATACTCTCCACTATGGCTACACCTTC.

V gene TRBV19 combines with J gene TRBJ1-3; maybe TRBD1 (6 bases). Germline V gene data show CDR1 as LNHDA and CDR2 as SQIVND (reference sequence). The CDR3 loop spans 16 amino acids. With 5 bases removed from V and 0 bases from J, the gap between germline ends came to 14 bases. DNA for the CDR3: TGTGCCAGTAGTGTAACCGGGACAAACTCTGGAAACACCATATATTTT. This gives the protein CASSVTGTNSGNTIYF.

V is TRBV3-1 (or the pseudogene TRBV3-2) and J is TRBJ2-7; D unresolved. Per germline, CDR1 LGHDT and CDR2 YNNKEL (reference sequence). The CDR3 is made up of 15 amino acids. Trimming left V 5 bases short and J 2 bases short, with 16 bases between. The CDR3 DNA reads TGTGCCAGCAGCGGACGGCCCAGCTTACCCTACGAGCAGTACTTC. Its translation: CASSGRPSLPYEQYF.